Only a few counts were recorded for the clone carrying this T cell receptor beta chain. As the library was built, unique molecular identifiers were attached to individual cDNA molecules. The authors' processing: A per-sample median of roughly 96,000 TCRs was observed, with a range of roughly 20,000 to 690,600. From the RACE reads, TCRdb called clonotypes with MiXCR, one entry per CDR3 protein. The V and J calls and clone size come from TCRdb's table, not from the authors' own analysis. The repertoire holds 180,000 or so distinct CDR3 sequences, with roughly 15% as singletons. Trimming shortened V by 0 bases and J by 7 bases, and 11 bases separated the two germline ends. CDR1 SGHRS and CDR2 YFSETQ come from the germline V gene. This CDR3 spans 13 amino acids. This sample is drawn from a study of human T cells and chemical hapten exposure. Study in general: The variation in per-sample TCR yields arose mainly from small differences in pooled library volumes.

Stated time point: patch test 1, 2 weeks after DPC sensitization. Treatment defined: therapeutic diphenylcyclopropenone sensitization with weekly scalp DPC. Donors, patients with alopecia ranging from 18 to 70 years old and judged suitable for DPC, provided samples. The sample consisted of whole blood, taken in connection with sensitization to the hapten diphenylcyclopropenone (DPC). The origin of this receptor is a woman aged 25 to 39 with alopecia areata. Some clones in this sample may be carry-over from other donors' samples. V gene TRBV5-1 combines with J gene TRBJ2-7; the D gene is possibly TRBD2 (6 bases). The CDR3 nucleotides are TGCGCCAGCAGCTTGGCCTTTGGGGGGGAGCAGTACTTC. Protein sequence: CASSLAFGGEQYF.